This TCR beta chain was identified in a study of Ad26.COV2.S vaccination and SARS-CoV-2 variants. Study results and limitations: Vaccinated individuals (as opposed to placebo recipients) had higher spike-specific TCR breadth. It was found that vaccine and placebo recipients had similar non-spike TCR breadth.

TCRdb's table, derived via immunoSEQ multiplex PCR, lists solely in-frame clones and lacks some. This table has 350,000 to 400,000 clones, 75% to 90% appearing once. The CDR3 has 15 amino acids. The germline gives CDR1 LGHDT, CDR2 YNNKEL (reference sequence). Trimming stripped 3 bases from V and 6 bases from J, with 15 bases between. About this clone itself: Its specificity is unknown.

Regarding treatment: roughly 20 received Ad26.COV2.S at low or high dose, single or two shots; 5 received placebo; per-sample allocation not given. Each sample was drawn 63 days after the first injection (of vaccine or placebo). Sequencing was performed on peripheral blood, taken in a trial of Ad26.COV2.S vaccine versus placebo. The rearrangement joins TRBV3-1 (or the pseudogene TRBV3-2) to TRBJ2-1, with D possibly being TRBD2 (5 bases). The receptor's source is a person aged 18-65 years who received the Ad26.COV2.S COVID-19 vaccine or a placebo. The CDR3, as DNA: TGTGCCAGCAGCCAGGGAGACGGAGGTACCAATGAGCAGTTCTTC. This encodes CASSQGDGGTNEQFF.